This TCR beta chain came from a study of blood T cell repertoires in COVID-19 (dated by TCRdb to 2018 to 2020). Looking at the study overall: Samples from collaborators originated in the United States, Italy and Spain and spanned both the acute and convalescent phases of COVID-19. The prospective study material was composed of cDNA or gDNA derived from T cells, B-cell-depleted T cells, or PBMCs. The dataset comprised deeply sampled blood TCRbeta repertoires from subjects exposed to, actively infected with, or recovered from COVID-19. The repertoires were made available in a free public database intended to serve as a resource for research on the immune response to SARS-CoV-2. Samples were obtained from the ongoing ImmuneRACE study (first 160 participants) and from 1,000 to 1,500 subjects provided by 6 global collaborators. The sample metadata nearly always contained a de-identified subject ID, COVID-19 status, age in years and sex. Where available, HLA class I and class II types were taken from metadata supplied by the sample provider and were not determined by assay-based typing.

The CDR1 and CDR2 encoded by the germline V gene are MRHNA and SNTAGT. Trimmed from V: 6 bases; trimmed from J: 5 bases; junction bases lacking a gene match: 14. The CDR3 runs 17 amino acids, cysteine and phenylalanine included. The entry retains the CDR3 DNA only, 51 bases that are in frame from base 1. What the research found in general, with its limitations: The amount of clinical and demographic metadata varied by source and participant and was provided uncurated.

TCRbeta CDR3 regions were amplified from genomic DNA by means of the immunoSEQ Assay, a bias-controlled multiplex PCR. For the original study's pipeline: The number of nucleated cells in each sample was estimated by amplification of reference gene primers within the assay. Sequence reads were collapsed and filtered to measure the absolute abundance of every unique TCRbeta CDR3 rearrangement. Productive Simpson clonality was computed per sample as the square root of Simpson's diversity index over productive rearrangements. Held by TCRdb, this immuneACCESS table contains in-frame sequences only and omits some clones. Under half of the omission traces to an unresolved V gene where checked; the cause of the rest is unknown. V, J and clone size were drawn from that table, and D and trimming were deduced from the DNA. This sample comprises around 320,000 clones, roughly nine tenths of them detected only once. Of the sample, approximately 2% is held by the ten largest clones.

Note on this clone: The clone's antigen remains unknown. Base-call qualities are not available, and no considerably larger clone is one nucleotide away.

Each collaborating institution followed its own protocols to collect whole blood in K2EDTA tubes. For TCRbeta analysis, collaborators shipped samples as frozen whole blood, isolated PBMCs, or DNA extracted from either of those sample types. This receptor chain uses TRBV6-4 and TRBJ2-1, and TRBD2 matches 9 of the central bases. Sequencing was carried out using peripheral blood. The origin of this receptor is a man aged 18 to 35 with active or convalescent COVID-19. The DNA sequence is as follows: TGTGCCAGCAGCCAGGGGATAGCGGGAGAGGCGAACAATGAGCAGTTCTTC. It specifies CASSQGIAGEANNEQFF.